The rows below give T cell receptor beta chains drawn from one sample of a study of blood T cell repertoires in COVID-19. Repertoires were generated with immunoSEQ multiplex PCR, while TCRdb's copy carries only in-frame clones and drops some. The data hold about 230,000 clones, with about 79% observed a single time. Sequencing used peripheral blood. These receptors all stem from a woman aged 40 to 50 who had recovered from COVID-19. Each CDR3 is given with its conserved first and last residue. The order of the fields is D gene, clone size, J gene, V gene, CDR3 DNA, CDR3 protein. D genes are given only for firm matches. The size of a clone is reported for some rows only, either as once, few or many, or as a class for expanded clones.

TRBD1 NA TRBJ1-6 TRBV4-3 TGCGCCAGCAACCGACAGGGCAGCTCCTATAATTCACCCCTCCACTTT CASNRQGSSYNSPLHF
TRBD1 once TRBJ1-1 TRBV6-2/TRBV6-3 TGTGCCAGCAGTCGACAGGGGAGATCTGAAGCTTTCTTT CASSRQGRSEAFF
NA NA TRBJ1-3 TRBV5-1 TGCGCCAGCAGCGACCAAATCTCGGAGTACTCTGGAAACACCATATATTTT CASSDQISEYSGNTIYF
TRBD1 few TRBJ1-2 TRBV7-2 TGTGCCAGCAGGCAGGGAGGATCAGGGGGCGGCTACACCTTC CASRQGGSGGGYTF
TRBD2 NA TRBJ2-5 TRBV10-3 TGTGCCTCTTCCTATAGCGGGGGCGCGGGGGAGACCCAGTACTTC CASSYSGGAGETQYF
NA few TRBJ1-6 TRBV6-6 TGTGCCAGCAGCCACCAGGGTGGCTCGGCGCGTTCACCCCTCCACTTT CASSHQGGSARSPLHF
TRBD2 NA TRBJ2-3 TRBV5-4 TGTGCCAGCAGCTTTAAGCGGGGGGGTAACACAGATACGCAGTATTTT CASSFKRGGNTDTQYF
NA NA TRBJ1-1 TRBV6-1 TGTGCCAGCAGCGTACAGGTGAACACTGAAGCTTTCTTT CASSVQVNTEAFF
NA NA TRBJ2-7 TRBV11-2 TGTGCCAGCGCATCAGTTGGTACAGGGTTCGGCGAGCAGTACTTC CASASVGTGFGEQYF
TRBD1 NA TRBJ1-4 TRBV19 TGTGCCAGTAGTTCACTCCTCGGACAGGGAATTAATGAAAAACTGTTTTTT CASSSLLGQGINEKLFF
NA NA TRBJ2-1 TRBV6-1 TGTGCCAGCAGTGAGGGTGCCCCACCAGGGCAGTTCTTC CASSEGAPPGQFF
TRBD1 NA TRBJ2-1 TRBV7-2 TGTGCCAGCAGCTTAGTCGGGACAGGGAATGAGCAGTTCTTC CASSLVGTGNEQFF
TRBD1 NA TRBJ2-2 TRBV30 TGTGCCTGGAATGTGGTACAGGGGACCGGGGAGCTGTTTTTT CAWNVVQGTGELFF
NA NA TRBJ1-5 TRBV7-9 TGTGCCAGCAGCCAGACCGGACCGGGGGGCAATCAGCCCCAGCATTTT CASSQTGPGGNQPQHF
NA few TRBJ1-1 TRBV6-2/TRBV6-3 TGTGCCAGCAGTTACCGCCCGGTGAACACTGAAGCTTTCTTT CASSYRPVNTEAFF
NA NA TRBJ2-2 TRBV19 TGTGCCAGTAGTCGATCAAGGATGGAGTCCGGGGAGCTGTTTTTT CASSRSRMESGELFF
TRBD2 NA TRBJ2-1 TRBV3-1/TRBV3-2 TGTGCCAGCAGCCTCGCCGGACTAGCCAATGAGCAGTTCTTC CASSLAGLANEQFF
NA NA TRBJ1-5 TRBV27 TGTGCCAGCAGTTTTGACGGAGCTTATCAGCCCCAGCATTTT CASSFDGAYQPQHF
TRBD1 NA TRBJ1-2 TRBV4-1 TGCGCCAGCAGCCTTGACAGGGGGAATTATGGCTACACCTTC CASSLDRGNYGYTF
NA NA TRBJ1-4 TRBV12-3/TRBV12-4 TGTGCCAGCAGTTTTTCGGATGAAAAACTGTTTTTT CASSFSDEKLFF
NA NA TRBJ1-2 TRBV5-1 TGCGCCAGCAGTTTCACGAGTGCTAACTATGGCTACACCTTC CASSFTSANYGYTF
NA NA TRBJ2-1 TRBV5-4 TGTGCCAGCAGCTTGTTACTTTTGGAGGGGAGCAATGAGCAGTTCTTC CASSLLLLEGSNEQFF
TRBD1 NA TRBJ2-5 TRBV2 TGTGCCACCCGACAGGGGCTCCAAGAGACCCAGTACTTC CATRQGLQETQYF
NA NA TRBJ1-1 TRBV9 TGTGCCAGCAGCGTAGACGGGATGAACACTGAAGCTTTCTTT CASSVDGMNTEAFF
NA NA TRBJ1-1 TRBV11-3 TGTGCCAGCAGCTTATACGGTAACACTGAAGCTTTCTTT CASSLYGNTEAFF
TRBD1 NA TRBJ1-2 TRBV20-1 TGCAGTGCTAGTTCGGACAGGCACTCCAGCTACACCTTC CSASSDRHSSYTF
TRBD1 few TRBJ1-1 TRBV30 TGTGCCTGGAGTCGAGGTCAGGGGGGCACTGAAGCTTTCTTT CAWSRGQGGTEAFF
NA once TRBJ2-4 TRBV27 TGTGCCAGCAGTGTCGGGTCCAAAAACATTCAGTACTTC CASSVGSKNIQYF
TRBD1 NA TRBJ1-2 TRBV19 TGTGCCAGTAGTAAGTGGGACAGTAACTATGGCTACACCTTC CASSKWDSNYGYTF
NA NA TRBJ2-7 TRBV2 TGTGCCAGCAGCGGGGTCGGTGACGAGCAGTACTTC CASSGVGDEQYF
NA NA TRBJ2-2 TRBV30 TGTGCCTGGAGTTCCCGGGATATTCGGGGCACCGGGGAGCTGTTTTTT CAWSSRDIRGTGELFF
TRBD1 NA TRBJ1-5 TRBV10-2 TGCGCCAGCAGTAAACAGGGGGCTAGAAATCAGCCCCAGCATTTT CASSKQGARNQPQHF
TRBD1 few TRBJ2-1 TRBV15 TGTGCCACCAGCAGTGGCGGGACAGGGGGCTACAATGAGCAGTTCTTC CATSSGGTGGYNEQFF
NA NA TRBJ1-3 TRBV5-4 TGTGCCAGCAGCTTGCAATTAGCCTCCATCTCTGGAAACACCATATATTTT CASSLQLASISGNTIYF
NA NA TRBJ2-2 TRBV7-2 TGTGCCAGCAGCATGGGACAGAACACCGGGGAGCTGTTTTTT CASSMGQNTGELFF
TRBD2 NA TRBJ2-5 TRBV20-1 TGCAGTGCTAGTCGTCTAGCGGGGAGTGAGACCCAGTACTTC CSASRLAGSETQYF
NA NA TRBJ2-2 TRBV24-1 TGTGCCACCAGCAGAACAGCCCCCGGGGAGCTGTTTTTT CATSRTAPGELFF
TRBD1 NA TRBJ1-1 TRBV19 TGTGCCAGTAGGACAATGGGGACAGGATCTGAAGCTTTCTTT CASRTMGTGSEAFF
TRBD2 NA TRBJ2-1 TRBV10-3 TGTGCCATCAGTGAGTTGTCTCTAGCGGGGGGCCCCAATGAGCAGTTCTTC CAISELSLAGGPNEQFF
NA few TRBJ2-3 TRBV5-1 TGCGCCAGCAGCTCACCGGTGGGGGGGCGGATTAGTCAGCAGGCAGATACGCAGTATTTT CASSSPVGGRISQQADTQYF
TRBD1 NA TRBJ1-2 TRBV14 TGTGCCAGCAGCCAAGACGGGACAGGGCAAAGTGGCTACACCTTC CASSQDGTGQSGYTF
TRBD1 NA TRBJ1-1 TRBV10-3 TGTGCCATCATGGACAGGGAGATGAACACTGAAGCTTTCTTT CAIMDREMNTEAFF
NA NA TRBJ2-3 TRBV5-1 TGCGCCAGCAGCTTTTTGCCAACGGCGACTAGCACAGATACGCAGTATTTT CASSFLPTATSTDTQYF
TRBD1 NA TRBJ1-2 TRBV9 TGTGCCAGCAGCGCGCAGGGACAGGGGTTGGGCTACACCTTC CASSAQGQGLGYTF
NA NA TRBJ2-1 TRBV9 TGTGCCAGCAGCGACAGTGGGGGGAGCAATGAGCAGTTCTTC CASSDSGGSNEQFF
NA few TRBJ1-5 TRBV19 TGTGCCAGTAACGGGGGGCTCTTAGCTCAGCCCCAGCATTTT CASNGGLLAQPQHF
TRBD2 NA TRBJ2-3 TRBV7-2 TGTGCCAGCAGCTTTCCGAAAGCGGGGACAGATACGCAGTATTTT CASSFPKAGTDTQYF
NA few TRBJ1-2 TRBV6-2/TRBV6-3 TGTGCCAGCAGTTACGCGGGGACGCTCGGCTACACCTTC CASSYAGTLGYTF
NA few TRBJ2-7 TRBV7-9 TGTGCCAGCAGCTTTCTTTCCTTTGGTGGTGGGCACTACGAGCAGTACTTC CASSFLSFGGGHYEQYF
TRBD1 NA TRBJ1-1 TRBV15 TGTGCCACCAGCAGAGGGAGGGACAGGGCGAACACTGAAGCTTTCTTT CATSRGRDRANTEAFF
NA NA TRBJ2-2 TRBV6-5 TGTGCCAGCAGAATATCACAGAACACCGGGGAGCTGTTTTTT CASRISQNTGELFF
TRBD1 once TRBJ1-5 TRBV12-3/TRBV12-4 TGTGCCAGCGGGGACAGGGAAGGATCAGCCCAGCATTTT CASGDREGSAQHF
NA NA TRBJ1-1 TRBV30 TGTGCCTGGAATGGGCCTATTGAAGCTTTCTTT CAWNGPIEAFF
NA NA TRBJ2-7 TRBV13 TGTGCCAGCAGCTTAAAACAGGGTAACTACGAGCAGTACTTC CASSLKQGNYEQYF
NA NA TRBJ1-2 TRBV6-5 TGTGCCAGCAGGGGCACAGGGAACTATGGCTACACCTTC CASRGTGNYGYTF